The clone carrying this T cell receptor (beta chain) was counted ten times or more. CDR3 size: 12 residues. V was trimmed by 9 bases and J by 2 bases, leaving 10 bases between them. CDR1 is LNHDA, CDR2 SQIVND, per germline (reference sequence). The sample comes from a study of T cells in Graves' hyperthyroidism and ophthalmopathy. Researchers took RNA transcripts and amplified the TCR beta CDR3 regions from them. Using the HTBI primer set, a first-round RT-PCR was run on the TCR CDR3. TCRdb recomputed calls from the multiplex PCR reads with MiXCR, one row per CDR3 protein. The table lists a few hundred thousand distinct CDR3 sequences, around 20% of them singletons, with more than 20% in the top ten.

The chain couples TRBV19 to TRBJ1-2; weak D call: TRBD1 (6 bases). Sample: blood. This sequence originates from a young man with Graves' hyperthyroidism. In DNA form, the CDR3 reads TGTGCCAGCGTCCAGGGGAACTATGGCTACACCTTC. Translation: CASVQGNYGYTF. Variable domain in full (rest from reference TRBV19 and TRBJ1-2): DGGITQSPKYLFRKEGQNVTLSCEQNLNHDAMYWYRQDPGQGLRLIYYSQIVNDFQKGDIAEGYSVSREKKESFPLTVTSAQKNPTAFYLCASVQGNYGYTFGSGTRLTVV.